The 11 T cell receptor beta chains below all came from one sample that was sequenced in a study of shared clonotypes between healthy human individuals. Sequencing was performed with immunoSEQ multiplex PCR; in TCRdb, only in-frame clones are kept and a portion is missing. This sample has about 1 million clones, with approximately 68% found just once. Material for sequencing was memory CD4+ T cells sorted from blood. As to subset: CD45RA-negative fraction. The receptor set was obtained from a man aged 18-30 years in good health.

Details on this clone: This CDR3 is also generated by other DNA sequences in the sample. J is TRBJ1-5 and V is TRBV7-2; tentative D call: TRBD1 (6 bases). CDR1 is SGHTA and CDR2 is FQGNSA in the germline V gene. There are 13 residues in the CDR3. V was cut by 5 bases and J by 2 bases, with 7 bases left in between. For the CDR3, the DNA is TGTGCCAGCAGCGAGGGGGGCAATCAGCCCCAGCATTTT. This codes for CASSEGGNQPQHF.

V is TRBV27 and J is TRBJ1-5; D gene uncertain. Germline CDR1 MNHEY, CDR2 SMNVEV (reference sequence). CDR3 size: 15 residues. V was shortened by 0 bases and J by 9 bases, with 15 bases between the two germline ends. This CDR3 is CASSLSAVHPSPQHF. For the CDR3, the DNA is TGTGCCAGCAGTTTATCTGCGGTTCATCCGTCGCCCCAGCATTTT.

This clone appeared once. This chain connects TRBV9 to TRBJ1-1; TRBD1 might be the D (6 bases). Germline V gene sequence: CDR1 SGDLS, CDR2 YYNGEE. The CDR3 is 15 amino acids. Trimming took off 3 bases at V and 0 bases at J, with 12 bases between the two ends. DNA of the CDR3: TGTGCCAGCAGCGGAGGCAGGGGTGTGAACACTGAAGCTTTCTTT. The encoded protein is CASSGGRGVNTEAFF. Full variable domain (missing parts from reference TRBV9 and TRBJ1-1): DSGVTQTPKHLITATGQRVTLRCSPRSGDLSVYWYQQSLDQGLQFLIQYYNGEERAKGNILERFSAQQFPDLHSELNLSSLELGDSALYFCASSGGRGVNTEAFFGQGTRLTVV.

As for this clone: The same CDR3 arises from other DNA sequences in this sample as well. CDR3: CASRRGLNTEAFF. DNA for the CDR3: TGTGCCAGCAGGCGGGGGCTGAACACTGAAGCTTTCTTT. The V gene is TRBV2, the J gene TRBJ1-1; weak D call: TRBD1 (6 bases). The CDR3 spans 13 residues. Trimming took 6 bases from V and 0 from J, leaving 8 bases between them. The germline V gene has CDR1 SNHLY and CDR2 FYNNEI.

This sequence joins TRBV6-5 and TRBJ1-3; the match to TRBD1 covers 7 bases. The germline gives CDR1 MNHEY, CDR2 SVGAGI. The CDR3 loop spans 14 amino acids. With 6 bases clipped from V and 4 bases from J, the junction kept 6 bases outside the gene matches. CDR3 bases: TGTGCCAGCAGAAAACAGGGGTACGGAAACACCATATATTTT. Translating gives CASRKQGYGNTIYF.

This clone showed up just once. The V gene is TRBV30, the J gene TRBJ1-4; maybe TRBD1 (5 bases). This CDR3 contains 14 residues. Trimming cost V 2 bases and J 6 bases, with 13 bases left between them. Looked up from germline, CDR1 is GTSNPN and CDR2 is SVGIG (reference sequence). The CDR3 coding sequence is TGTGCCTGGAGTCGCTTTTCGGGGGATGAAAAACTGTTTTTT. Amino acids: CAWSRFSGDEKLFF.

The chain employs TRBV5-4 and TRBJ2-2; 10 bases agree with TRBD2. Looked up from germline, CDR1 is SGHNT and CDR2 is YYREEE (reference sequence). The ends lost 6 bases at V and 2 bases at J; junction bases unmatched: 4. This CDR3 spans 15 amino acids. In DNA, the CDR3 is TGTGCCAGCACCCAGCGGGAGGGTAACACCGGGGAGCTGTTTTTT. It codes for CASTQREGNTGELFF.

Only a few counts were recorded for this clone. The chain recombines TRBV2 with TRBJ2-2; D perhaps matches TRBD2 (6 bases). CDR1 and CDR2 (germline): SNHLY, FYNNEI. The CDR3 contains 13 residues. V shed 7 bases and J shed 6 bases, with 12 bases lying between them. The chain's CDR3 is CASISGGPGELFF. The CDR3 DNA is TGTGCCAGCATTTCCGGGGGTCCCGGGGAGCTGTTTTTT.

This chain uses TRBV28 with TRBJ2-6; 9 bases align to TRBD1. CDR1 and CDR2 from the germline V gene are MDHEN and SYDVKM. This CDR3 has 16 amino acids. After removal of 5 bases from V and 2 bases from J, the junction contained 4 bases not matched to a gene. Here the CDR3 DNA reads TGTGCCAGCAGTCCCGGGGACAGGGCTGGGGCCAACGTCCTGACTTTC. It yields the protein CASSPGDRAGANVLTF.

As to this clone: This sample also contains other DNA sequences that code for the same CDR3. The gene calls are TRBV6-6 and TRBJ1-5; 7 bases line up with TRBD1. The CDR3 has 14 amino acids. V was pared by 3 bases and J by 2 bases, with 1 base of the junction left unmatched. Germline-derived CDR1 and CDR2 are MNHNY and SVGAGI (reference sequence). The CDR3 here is CASSYGQGNQPQHF. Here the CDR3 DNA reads TGTGCCAGCAGTTATGGACAGGGCAATCAGCCCCAGCATTTT.

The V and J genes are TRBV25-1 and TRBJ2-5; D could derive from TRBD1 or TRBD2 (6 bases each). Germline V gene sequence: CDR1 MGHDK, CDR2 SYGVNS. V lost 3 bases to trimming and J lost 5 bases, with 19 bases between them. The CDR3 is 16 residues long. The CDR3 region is CASSEIMYGGPETQYF. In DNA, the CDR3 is TGTGCCAGCAGTGAGATTATGTATGGGGGGCCGGAGACCCAGTACTTC.